Presented here are 8 T cell receptor beta chains from one specimen sequenced in a study of human T cells and chemical hapten exposure listed by TCRdb under 2021. Libraries came from RACE. Instrument used: NextSeq 500. The public reads were reanalyzed by TCRdb: fastp trimming at Q25, MiXCR alignment, in-frame beta chains only. Every entry covers one CDR3 protein and lists the most common genes and DNA from its rows. In this sample the table shows more than 60,000 distinct CDR3 sequences, 9% to 12% of which occur a single time. The ten largest make up roughly 6.8% of the sample. In light of the paper, this sample's time point label describes: patch test 2, 6 weeks after DPC sensitization. The treatment or condition label of this sample denotes: therapeutic diphenylcyclopropenone sensitization with weekly scalp DPC. The source material was whole blood, sampled in connection with sensitization to the hapten diphenylcyclopropenone (DPC). These receptors were obtained from a woman in her forties or fifties with alopecia areata. Some clones in this sample may be carry-over from other donors' samples.

V usage is TRBV19 and J usage is TRBJ1-1, with D possibly matching TRBD1 (5 bases). Trimming cost V 7 bases and J 6 bases, with 18 bases left between them. Germline CDR1 is LNHDA and CDR2 is SQIVND (reference sequence). CDR3 size: 14 residues. CDR3 in amino acids: CASKDSLMSPEAFF. In nucleotides, the CDR3 is TGTGCCAGTAAAGACAGCCTGATGTCGCCTGAAGCTTTCTTT.

V is TRBV10-2 and J is TRBJ2-1; no firm D call. The CDR3 is 14 residues long. V was cut by 6 bases and J by 5 bases, with 14 bases left in between. Looked up from germline, CDR1 is WSHSY and CDR2 is SAAADI. The CDR3 nucleotides read TGCGCCAGCAGCGACTTCGGACGAGACAATGAGCAGTTCTTC. Its protein product is CASSDFGRDNEQFF.

V gene TRBV7-2 combines with J gene TRBJ2-3; TRBD2 agrees at 7 bases. V shed 4 bases, J shed 2 bases, and the junction held 9 bases outside the gene matches. Germline V gives CDR1 SGHTA, CDR2 FQGNSA. There are 16 residues in the CDR3. In DNA, the CDR3 is TGTGCCAGCAGCTCGGGAGGCCACGCATCCACAGATACGCAGTATTTT. Translating gives CASSSGGHASTDTQYF.

The V and J genes are TRBV6-1 and TRBJ1-4; 10 bases match TRBD1. CDR3 length: 14 residues. After removal of 5 bases from V and 7 bases from J, the junction contained 4 bases not matched to a gene. CDR1 and CDR2 (germline): MNHNS, SASEGT. The CDR3 DNA is TGTGCCAGCAGTCCGAGGACAGGGGGTGAAAAACTGTTTTTT. This encodes CASSPRTGGEKLFF.

This clonotype was counted many times. This rearrangement joins TRBV9 to TRBJ2-7, with 7 bases that match TRBD2. V was pared by 0 bases and J by 4 bases, with 10 bases of the junction left unmatched. The CDR3 is made up of 16 amino acids. Per the germline V gene, CDR1 is SGDLS and CDR2 is YYNGEE. The CDR3 loop reads CASSVDPAGPIYEQYF. CDR3 DNA: TGTGCCAGCAGCGTAGACCCAGCGGGACCCATTTACGAGCAGTACTTC.

This clonotype was recorded at least ten times. The CDR3, as DNA: TGTGCCAGCAGCTTCGGACTAGCGGGAGCGGGTGAGCAGTTCTTC. Its protein product is CASSFGLAGAGEQFF. The chain couples TRBV11-3 to TRBJ2-1; 13 nucleotides agree with TRBD2. The CDR3 runs 15 residues. V shed 3 bases, J shed 9 bases, and the junction held 5 bases outside the gene matches. CDR1 and CDR2 (germline): SGHNT, YENEEA.

This chain uses TRBV7-9 with TRBJ2-5; no clear D gene. V was pared by 5 bases and J by 2 bases, with 12 bases between. The CDR3 sequence is 14 residues long. Looked up from germline, CDR1 is SEHNR and CDR2 is FQNEAQ (reference sequence). The CDR3 nucleotides are TGTGCCAGCAGCCCTGACGGCTCACAAGAGACCCAGTACTTC. Its protein is CASSPDGSQETQYF.

This clonotype was detected only a few times. The V call is TRBV11-2, the J call TRBJ2-7, with D unresolved. Per germline, CDR1 SGHAT and CDR2 FQNNGV. Trimming stripped 5 bases from V and 0 bases from J, with 17 bases between. The CDR3 extends over 16 amino acids. CDR3 sequence reads: CASSPRFVDSSYEQYF. Written as DNA, the CDR3 is TGTGCCAGCAGCCCCCGTTTCGTGGATAGCTCCTACGAGCAGTACTTC.